This TCR beta chain is from a study of cytomegalovirus exposure and HLA in healthy donors. Germline CDR1 reads SNHLY; CDR2 reads FYNNEI. The V gene lost 4 bases and the J gene lost 5 bases, with 15 bases spanning the gap. This CDR3 is built from 15 residues. All the people who gave samples were healthy bone marrow donors. PCR used 60 Vbeta primers and 13 Jbeta primers. Assay: immunoSEQ multiplex PCR; the TCRdb copy retains only in-frame clones and omits some. The data show more than 130,000 clones, about 82% seen once. General study findings and limits: Analyzed later, most CMV-associated TCR beta chains appeared HLA-restricted.

Concerning this clone itself: What it binds is unknown.

The sample comprised PBMCs. The clonotype originates from a man aged 25 to 40 in good health and CMV-seronegative. The chain recombines TRBV2 with TRBJ1-5; the D gene is possibly TRBD1 (6 bases). CDR3 DNA: TGTGCCAGCAGTGTTGAGCAGGGGATCTATCAGCCCCAGCATTTT. It translates to CASSVEQGIYQPQHF.